This T cell receptor (beta chain) was captured by sequencing in a study of blood T cell repertoires in COVID-19. Study background: Collection of acute and convalescent COVID-19 samples took place in the United States, Italy and Spain. From T cells, B-cell-depleted T cells, or PBMCs came the material, which was cDNA or gDNA.

Enrollees, roughly 18 to 95 years old, lived in 20 to 25 US areas. CDR3 length: 14 residues. CDR1 and CDR2 from the germline V gene are LNHDA and SQIVND (reference sequence). The V end lost 6 bases, the J end lost 8 bases, and 14 bases lay between the germline ends. Some clones are missing from TCRdb's copy, which holds only in-frame ones; the method was immunoSEQ multiplex PCR. The table shows approximately 200,000 clones, with 85% to 90% occurring only once. This TCR was sampled from a woman aged 40 to 50 with acute COVID-19. The chain carries TRBV19 and TRBJ1-6; a weak D match, TRBD1 (6 bases). The sequencing sample was made of PBMCs or T cells enriched from blood (not recorded which). The CDR3 sequence is CASRYRARDSPLHF. In DNA form, the CDR3 reads TGTGCCAGTAGGTACAGGGCTCGGGATTCACCCCTCCACTTT.